This passage covers 23 T cell receptor beta chains from one sample sequenced in a study of OX40 agonist ivuxolimab in advanced cancers. Data came from immunoSEQ multiplex PCR; TCRdb stores just in-frame clones and leaves some out. This sample has about 82,000 clones, with 86% found just once. The sequences come from CD4+ or CD8+ T cells sorted from blood, collected in a trial of the OX40 agonist ivuxolimab. All receptors come from an adult with an advanced solid tumor such as melanoma, head and neck, liver or kidney cancer.

This clone was picked up one time. CDR3 sequence reads: CASSSRKLETQYF. The CDR3 nucleotides are TGTGCCAGTAGTAGCAGGAAACTAGAGACCCAGTACTTC. This chain uses TRBV19 with TRBJ2-5; no firm D call. Trimming left V 4 bases short and J 4 bases short, with 10 bases between. Per the germline V gene, CDR1 is LNHDA and CDR2 is SQIVND (reference sequence). This CDR3 contains 13 residues.

By frequency in the sample, this clone is large. This chain connects TRBV4-2 to TRBJ1-2; the match to TRBD1 covers 7 bases. Trimming at V came to 0 bases and at J to 3 bases, leaving 7 bases not matched to a gene. Germline CDR1 and CDR2: LGHNA and YNFKEQ. The CDR3 is 16 residues long. The CDR3 spells CASSQDQGVGDYGYTF. In DNA form, the CDR3 reads TGTGCCAGCAGCCAAGATCAGGGGGTGGGGGACTATGGCTACACCTTC.

The chain uses TRBV18 and TRBJ1-2; TRBD1 matches 9 bases. CDR1 is KGHSH, CDR2 LQKENI, per germline. There are 16 residues in the CDR3. Trimming at V came to 2 bases and at J to 6 bases, leaving 10 bases not matched to a gene. CDR3 protein: CASSPEQGALWDGYTF. The CDR3 region has the DNA TGTGCCAGCTCACCAGAACAGGGGGCGCTGTGGGATGGCTACACCTTC.

The rearrangement joins TRBV6-1 to TRBJ2-3; D gene uncertain. The V end lost 6 bases, the J end lost 3 bases, and 7 bases lay between the germline ends. The CDR3 is 12 residues long. CDR1 is MNHNS, CDR2 SASEGT, per germline. For the CDR3, the DNA is TGTGCCAGCAGAGATAGAACAGATACGCAGTATTTT. Protein sequence: CASRDRTDTQYF.

The chain is built from TRBV19 and TRBJ2-7, with unresolved D. This CDR3 region has 13 residues. CDR1 is LNHDA and CDR2 is SQIVND in the germline V gene (reference sequence). V was clipped by 4 bases and J by 0 bases, with 7 bases between them. In DNA form, the CDR3 reads TGTGCCAGTAGTACGGCGAGCTCCTACGAGCAGTACTTC. This sequence encodes CASSTASSYEQYF.

This clone has only a few counts. The chain is built from TRBV11-2 and TRBJ1-1; D is perhaps TRBD1 (5 bases). V lost 6 bases and J lost 1, with 15 bases in between. The CDR3 runs to 15 residues. From germline, CDR1 is SGHAT and CDR2 FQNNGV. In nucleotides, the CDR3 is TGTGCCAGCAGACTCGCCGACAGACGGAACACTGAAGCTTTCTTT. As protein: CASRLADRRNTEAFF.

This chain joins TRBV7-9 and TRBJ1-2; D may be TRBD1 (5 bases). The ends were cut back, 5 bases at V and 6 bases at J, with 13 bases in the middle. This CDR3 spans 13 amino acids. Looked up from germline, CDR1 is SEHNR and CDR2 is FQNEAQ (reference sequence). The CDR3 region is CASSQGDFDGYTF. The CDR3 DNA sequence: TGTGCCAGCAGCCAAGGGGATTTCGATGGCTACACCTTC.

The rearrangement joins TRBV7-2 to TRBJ2-7; the match to TRBD2 covers 11 bases. Germline lookup yields CDR1 SGHTA and CDR2 FQGNSA. This CDR3 comprises 16 residues. Germline trimming cut 2 bases from V and 2 bases from J; bases unmatched to any gene: 5. The CDR3 DNA sequence: TGTGCCAGCAGCTTACTTCGACTAGCGGGAACCTACGAGCAGTACTTC. It is translated as CASSLLRLAGTYEQYF.

The chain links TRBV7-8 to TRBJ2-1; possible D gene TRBD2, 6 bases. Between the trimmed V and J ends, which lost 5 bases and 5 bases, there was a span of 19 bases. Germline V gene lookup returns CDR1 SGHVS and CDR2 FQNEAQ. This CDR3 has 16 residues. The CDR3 protein is CASSILGGPQHNEQFF. Written as DNA, the CDR3 is TGTGCCAGCAGCATTCTCGGGGGACCTCAACACAATGAGCAGTTCTTC.

The chain recombines TRBV18 with TRBJ2-7, with D tentatively TRBD1 (6 bases). Germline CDR1 reads KGHSH; CDR2 reads LQKENI. The CDR3 is 16 amino acids. Trimming cost V 5 bases and J 0 bases, with 17 bases left between them. The CDR3 bases are TGTGCCAGCTCATTATTGGGGGCCATCTCCTCCTACGAGCAGTACTTC. This encodes CASSLLGAISSYEQYF.

The chain employs TRBV29-1 and TRBJ2-1, with 7 bases aligning to TRBD2. The trim removed 0 bases at V and 6 bases at J, leaving 5 bases unmatched. This CDR3 comprises 14 residues. Germline values: CDR1 SQVTM, CDR2 ANQGSEA. Here the CDR3 reads CSVEDPGTINEQFF. The DNA for the CDR3 is TGCAGCGTTGAAGATCCCGGGACTATCAATGAGCAGTTCTTC.

This sequence joins TRBV10-2 and TRBJ2-5; unclear D gene. From germline, CDR1 is WSHSY and CDR2 SAAADI. V was clipped by 6 bases and J by 5 bases, with 13 bases between them. The length of the CDR3 is 13 residues. The CDR3 nucleotides read TGCGCCAGCAGCCAGGCCGTCGGGGAGACCCAGTACTTC. Its translation: CASSQAVGETQYF.

Worth noting for this clone: The same CDR3 arises from other DNA sequences in this sample as well. V gene TRBV7-3 combines with J gene TRBJ2-2; D unclear. The CDR3 is made up of 14 amino acids. V was shortened by 1 base and J by 4 bases, with 7 bases between the two germline ends. The germline CDR1 and CDR2 sequences are SGHTA and FQGTGA. The CDR3 sequence: CASSLKGGTGELFF. The CDR3 bases are TGTGCCAGCAGCTTAAAGGGTGGCACCGGGGAGCTGTTTTTT. Together with reference TRBV7-3 and TRBJ2-2, the CDR3 gives the full variable domain: GAGVSQTPSNKVTEKGKYVELRCDPISGHTALYWYRQSLGQGPEFLIYFQGTGAADDSGLPNDRFFAVRPEGSVSTLKIQRTERGDSAVYLCASSLKGGTGELFFGEGSRLTVL.

V and J are TRBV19 and TRBJ1-5; D uncertain. Germline CDR1 is LNHDA and CDR2 is SQIVND (reference sequence). This CDR3 has 16 residues. Trimming cost V 5 bases and J 0 bases, with 14 bases left between them. Here the CDR3 reads CASSREQAHSNQPQHF. In DNA form, the CDR3 reads TGTGCCAGTAGTCGGGAACAAGCCCATAGCAATCAGCCCCAGCATTTT. The full variable domain, in which reference TRBV19 and TRBJ1-5 provide the parts outside the CDR3, is DGGITQSPKYLFRKEGQNVTLSCEQNLNHDAMYWYRQDPGQGLRLIYYSQIVNDFQKGDIAEGYSVSREKKESFPLTVTSAQKNPTAFYLCASSREQAHSNQPQHFGDGTRLSIL.

The chain recombines TRBV6-1 with TRBJ2-7, with 9 bases matching TRBD1. V lost 0 bases and J lost 5; bases outside the gene matches: 8. The germline V gene has CDR1 MNHNS and CDR2 SASEGT. CDR3 size: 16 residues. The CDR3 DNA reads as TGTGCCAGCAGTGAAGCCCCCGGGACAGGGTTGAACGAGCAGTACTTC. This sequence encodes CASSEAPGTGLNEQYF.

The chain joins TRBV5-1 to TRBJ2-7, with 9 bases lining up with TRBD1. Germline CDR1 is SGHRS and CDR2 is YFSETQ. The CDR3 is 15 residues long. V dropped 1 base and J dropped 8; count of bases not matched to a gene: 10. The CDR3 loop reads CASSLLGTGIHKQYF. The CDR3 DNA sequence: TGCGCCAGCAGCTTGCTCGGGACAGGGATCCACAAGCAGTACTTC.

This sequence joins TRBV6-1 and TRBJ1-1; D is unclear. Trimming took off 3 bases at V and 4 bases at J, with 9 bases between the two ends. The CDR3 covers 13 residues. The germline V gene has CDR1 MNHNS and CDR2 SASEGT. CDR3 residues: CASSDRRFTEAFF. For the CDR3, the DNA is TGTGCCAGCAGTGACAGGCGCTTCACTGAAGCTTTCTTT.

The chain has TRBV7-2 and TRBJ1-1, with a tentative D call TRBD1 (5 bases). Between the trimmed V and J ends, which lost 5 bases and 10 bases, there was a span of 20 bases. This CDR3 has 14 residues. CDR1 SGHTA and CDR2 FQGNSA come from the germline V gene. CDR3 nucleotides: TGTGCCAGCAGCCTTCAGGGATTGAGTTTGGGAGCTTTCTTT. Translated: CASSLQGLSLGAFF. Full variable domain (missing parts from reference TRBV7-2 and TRBJ1-1): GAGVSQSPSNKVTEKGKDVELRCDPISGHTALYWYRQSLGQGLEFLIYFQGNSAPDKSGLPSDRFSAERTGGSVSTLTIQRTQQEDSAVYLCASSLQGLSLGAFFGQGTRLTVV.

The chain links TRBV5-5 to TRBJ2-1, with TRBD2 as a possible D gene (6 bases). CDR3 size: 17 residues. The ends were cut back, 2 bases at V and 3 bases at J, with 18 bases in the middle. Germline values: CDR1 SGHKS, CDR2 YYEKEE (reference sequence). CDR3 residues: CASSFVKEGRDYNEQFF. In nucleotides, the CDR3 is TGTGCCAGCAGCTTCGTCAAGGAGGGAAGAGACTACAATGAGCAGTTCTTC.

The CDR3 coding sequence is TGTGCCAGCACCCCTAGCGGGAGGGGGGAGCAGTACTTC. Translating gives CASTPSGRGEQYF. The chain combines TRBV27 with TRBJ2-5, with TRBD2 matching over 12 bases. CDR3 size: 13 residues. J lost 11 bases, V lost 7 bases, and 8 bases had no gene match. Germline assignment: CDR1 MNHEY and CDR2 SMNVEV (reference sequence).

Comments on this clone: This sample also contains other DNA sequences that code for the same CDR3. This chain links TRBV5-1 with TRBJ2-5, with 7 bases matching TRBD1. CDR3 size: 15 residues. CDR1 is SGHRS and CDR2 is YFSETQ in the germline V gene. Losses at the gene ends were 0 bases for V and 2 bases for J; bases not matched to a gene: 4. The CDR3 loop reads CASSLGRTGQETQYF. The CDR3 DNA reads as TGCGCCAGCAGCTTGGGCCGGACAGGACAAGAGACCCAGTACTTC.

The chain is built from TRBV21-1 and TRBJ2-7. TRBV21-1 represents a pseudogene. This CDR3 spans 14 amino acids. The CDR3, as DNA: TGTGCCAGCAGCGCCGGCACGGTTTCCTACGAGCAGTACTTC. It is translated as CASSAGTVSYEQYF.

The rearrangement links TRBV5-1 to TRBJ2-5; 7 bases are a match to TRBD2. The CDR3 covers 14 residues. Germline V gives CDR1 SGHRS, CDR2 YFSETQ. V shed 3 bases and J 2 bases; nucleotides not matched to a gene: 4. Written as DNA, the CDR3 is TGCGCCAGCAGCTACGGGACTATGCAAGAGACCCAGTACTTC. This codes for CASSYGTMQETQYF.